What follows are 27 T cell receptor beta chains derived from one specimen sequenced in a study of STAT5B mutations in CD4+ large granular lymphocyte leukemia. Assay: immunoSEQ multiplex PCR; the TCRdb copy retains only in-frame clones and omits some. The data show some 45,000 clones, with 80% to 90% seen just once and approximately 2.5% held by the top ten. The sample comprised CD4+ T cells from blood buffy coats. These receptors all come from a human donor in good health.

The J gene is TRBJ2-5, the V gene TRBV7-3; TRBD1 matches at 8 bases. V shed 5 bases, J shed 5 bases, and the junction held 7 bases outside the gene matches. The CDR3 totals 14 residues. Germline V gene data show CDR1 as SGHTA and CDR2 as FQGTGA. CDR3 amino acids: CASSTTGGQETQYF. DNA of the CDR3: TGTGCCAGCAGCACAACAGGGGGGCAGGAGACCCAGTACTTC.

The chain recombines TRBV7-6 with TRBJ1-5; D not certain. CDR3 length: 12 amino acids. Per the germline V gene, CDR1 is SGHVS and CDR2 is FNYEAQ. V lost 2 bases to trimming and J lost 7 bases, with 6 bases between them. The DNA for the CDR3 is TGTGCCAGCAGCTTACCAGGACAGCCCCAGCATTTT. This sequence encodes CASSLPGQPQHF.

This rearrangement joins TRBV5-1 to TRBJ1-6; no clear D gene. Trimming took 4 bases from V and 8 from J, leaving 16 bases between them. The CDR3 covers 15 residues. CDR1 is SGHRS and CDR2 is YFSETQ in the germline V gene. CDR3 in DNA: TGCGCCAGCAGCACTCGGACCGCCGGGGATTCACCCCTCCACTTT. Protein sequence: CASSTRTAGDSPLHF.

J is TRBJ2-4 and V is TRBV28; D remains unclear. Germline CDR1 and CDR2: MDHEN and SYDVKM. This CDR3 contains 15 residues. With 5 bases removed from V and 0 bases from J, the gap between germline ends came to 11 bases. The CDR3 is CASSATDLAKNIQYF. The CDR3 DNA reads TGTGCCAGCAGTGCTACCGACCTAGCCAAAAACATTCAGTACTTC.

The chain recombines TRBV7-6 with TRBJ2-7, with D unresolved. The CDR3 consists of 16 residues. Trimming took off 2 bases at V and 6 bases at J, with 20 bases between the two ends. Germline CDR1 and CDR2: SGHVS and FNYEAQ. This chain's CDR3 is CASSLNHRVEPSEQYF. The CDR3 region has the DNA TGTGCCAGCAGCTTAAATCACCGGGTCGAGCCCTCCGAGCAGTACTTC. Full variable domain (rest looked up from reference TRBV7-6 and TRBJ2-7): GAGVSQSPRYKVTKRGQDVALRCDPISGHVSLYWYRQALGQGPEFLTYFNYEAQQDKSGLPNDRFSAERPEGSISTLTIQRTEQRDSAMYRCASSLNHRVEPSEQYFGPGTRLTVT.

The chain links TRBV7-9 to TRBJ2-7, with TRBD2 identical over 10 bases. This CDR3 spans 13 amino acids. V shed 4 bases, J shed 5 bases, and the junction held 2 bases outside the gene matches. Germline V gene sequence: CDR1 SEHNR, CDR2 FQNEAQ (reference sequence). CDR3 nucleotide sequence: TGTGCCAGCAGCTCTAGCGGGAGCAACGAGCAGTACTTC. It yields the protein CASSSSGSNEQYF.

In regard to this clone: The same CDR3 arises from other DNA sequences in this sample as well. CDR3 sequence reads: CASSYRTGLSNQPQHF. The CDR3 DNA reads TGTGCCAGCAGTTACCGGACAGGTTTGAGCAATCAGCCCCAGCATTTT. This rearrangement joins TRBV6-6 to TRBJ1-5, with 7 bases fitting TRBD1. The CDR3 is 16 residues long. The V gene's germline CDR1 is MNHNY and CDR2 SVGAGI (reference sequence). The junction had 5 bases not matched to a gene; V was cut back by 2 bases and J by 1 base.

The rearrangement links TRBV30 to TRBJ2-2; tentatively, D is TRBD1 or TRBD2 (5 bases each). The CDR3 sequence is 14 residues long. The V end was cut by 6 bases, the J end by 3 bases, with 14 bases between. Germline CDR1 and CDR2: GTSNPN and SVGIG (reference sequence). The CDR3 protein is CACFRGAYTGELFF. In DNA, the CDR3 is TGTGCCTGCTTTCGAGGGGCTTACACCGGGGAGCTGTTTTTT.

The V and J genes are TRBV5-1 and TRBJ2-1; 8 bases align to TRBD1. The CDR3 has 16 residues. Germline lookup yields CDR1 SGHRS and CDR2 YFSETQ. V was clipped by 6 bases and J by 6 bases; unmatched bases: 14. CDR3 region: CASTTGERAIGNEQFF. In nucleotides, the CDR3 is TGCGCCAGCACGACAGGGGAGAGGGCTATCGGCAATGAGCAGTTCTTC.

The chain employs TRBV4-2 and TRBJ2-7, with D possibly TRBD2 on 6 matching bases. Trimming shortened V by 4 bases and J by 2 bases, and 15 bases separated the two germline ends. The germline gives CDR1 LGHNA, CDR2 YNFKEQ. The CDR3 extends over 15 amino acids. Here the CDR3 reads CASSLGLRETYEQYF. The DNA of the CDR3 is TGTGCCAGCAGCCTGGGCCTGCGGGAAACCTACGAGCAGTACTTC.

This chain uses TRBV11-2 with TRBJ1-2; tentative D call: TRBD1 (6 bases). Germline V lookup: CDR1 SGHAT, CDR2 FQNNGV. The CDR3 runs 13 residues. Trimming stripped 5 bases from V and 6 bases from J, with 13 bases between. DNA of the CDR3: TGTGCCAGCAGCATACCTTACAGGGATGGCTACACCTTC. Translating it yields CASSIPYRDGYTF.

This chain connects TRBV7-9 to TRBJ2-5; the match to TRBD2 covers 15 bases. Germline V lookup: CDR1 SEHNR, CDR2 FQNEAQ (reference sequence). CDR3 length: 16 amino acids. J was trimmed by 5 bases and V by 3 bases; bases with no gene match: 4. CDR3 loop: CASSFQGTSGRETQYF. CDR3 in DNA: TGTGCCAGCAGCTTCCAAGGGACTAGCGGGAGGGAGACCCAGTACTTC.

This CDR3 reads CASSEAMYLGEQYF. The CDR3 DNA reads TGTGCCAGCAGTGAAGCTATGTACCTAGGCGAGCAGTACTTC. The V call is TRBV6-1, the J call TRBJ2-7, with D uncertain. V gave up 0 bases and J gave up 6 bases, with 12 bases separating them. CDR3 length equals 14 residues. Germline CDR1 is MNHNS and CDR2 is SASEGT.

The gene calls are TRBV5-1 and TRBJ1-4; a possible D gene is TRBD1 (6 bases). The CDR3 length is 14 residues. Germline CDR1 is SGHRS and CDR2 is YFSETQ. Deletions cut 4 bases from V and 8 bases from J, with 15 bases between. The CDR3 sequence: CASSEGGKGEKLFF. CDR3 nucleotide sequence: TGCGCCAGCAGCGAGGGGGGAAAGGGGGAAAAACTGTTTTTT.

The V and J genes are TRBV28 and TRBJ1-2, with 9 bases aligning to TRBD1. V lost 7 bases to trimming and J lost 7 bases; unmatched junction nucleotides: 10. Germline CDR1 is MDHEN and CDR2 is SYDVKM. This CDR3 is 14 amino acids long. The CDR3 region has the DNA TGTGCCAGCAAACTCAGGGGACAGGGAAGTGGCTACACCTTC. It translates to CASKLRGQGSGYTF.

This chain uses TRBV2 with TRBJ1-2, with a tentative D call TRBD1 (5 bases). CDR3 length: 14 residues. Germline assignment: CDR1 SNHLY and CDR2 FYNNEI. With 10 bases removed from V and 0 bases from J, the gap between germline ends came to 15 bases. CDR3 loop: CATDSSRSNYGYTF. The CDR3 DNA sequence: TGTGCCACCGACAGCTCCAGGTCTAACTATGGCTACACCTTC.

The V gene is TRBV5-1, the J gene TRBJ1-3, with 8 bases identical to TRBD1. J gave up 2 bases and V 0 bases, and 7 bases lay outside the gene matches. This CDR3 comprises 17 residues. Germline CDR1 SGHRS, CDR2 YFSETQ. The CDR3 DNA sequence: TGCGCCAGCAGCTTGGAGGGCAGGGGGCGCGCTGGAAACACCATATATTTT. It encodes CASSLEGRGRAGNTIYF.

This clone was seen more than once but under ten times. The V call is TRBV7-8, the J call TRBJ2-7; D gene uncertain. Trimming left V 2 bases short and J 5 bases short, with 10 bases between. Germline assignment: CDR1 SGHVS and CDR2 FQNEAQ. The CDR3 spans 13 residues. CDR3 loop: CASSLPVADEQYF. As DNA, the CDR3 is TGTGCCAGCAGCTTACCAGTGGCGGACGAGCAGTACTTC. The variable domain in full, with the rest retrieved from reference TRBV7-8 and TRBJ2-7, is GAGVSQSPRYKVAKRGQDVALRCDPISGHVSLFWYQQALGQGPEFLTYFQNEAQLDKSGLPSDRFFAERPEGSVSTLKIQRTQQEDSAVYLCASSLPVADEQYFGPGTRLTVT.

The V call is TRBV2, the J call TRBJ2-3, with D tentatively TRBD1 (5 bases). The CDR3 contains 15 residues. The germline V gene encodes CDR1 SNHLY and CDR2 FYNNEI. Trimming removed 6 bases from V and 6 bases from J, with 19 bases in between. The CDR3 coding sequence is TGTGCCAGCAGGTGGGGCCAGGGCAAGACGGATACGCAGTATTTT. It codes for CASRWGQGKTDTQYF.

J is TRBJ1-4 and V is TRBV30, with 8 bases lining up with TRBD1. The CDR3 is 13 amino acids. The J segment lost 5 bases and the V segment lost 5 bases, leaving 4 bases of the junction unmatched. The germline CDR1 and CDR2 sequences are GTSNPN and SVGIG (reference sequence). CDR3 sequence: CAWSRGRNEKLFF. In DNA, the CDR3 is TGTGCCTGGTCCAGGGGGCGGAATGAAAAACTGTTTTTT.

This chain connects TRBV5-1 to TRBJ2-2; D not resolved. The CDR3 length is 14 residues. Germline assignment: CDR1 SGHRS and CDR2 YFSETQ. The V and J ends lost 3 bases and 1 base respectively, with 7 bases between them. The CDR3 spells CASSSTGNTGELFF. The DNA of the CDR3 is TGCGCCAGCAGCTCAACGGGGAACACCGGGGAGCTGTTTTTT. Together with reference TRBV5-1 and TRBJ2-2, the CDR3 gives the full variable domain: KAGVTQTPRYLIKTRGQQVTLSCSPISGHRSVSWYQQTPGQGLQFLFEYFSETQRNKGNFPGRFSGRQFSNSRSEMNVSTLELGDSALYLCASSSTGNTGELFFGEGSRLTVL.

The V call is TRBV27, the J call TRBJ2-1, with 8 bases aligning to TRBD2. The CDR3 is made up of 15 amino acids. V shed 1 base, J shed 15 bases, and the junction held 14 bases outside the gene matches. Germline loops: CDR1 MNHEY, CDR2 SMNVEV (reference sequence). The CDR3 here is CASSLYSGSRQIRFF. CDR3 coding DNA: TGTGCCAGCAGTTTATACAGCGGGAGTCGTCAAATCCGGTTCTTC.

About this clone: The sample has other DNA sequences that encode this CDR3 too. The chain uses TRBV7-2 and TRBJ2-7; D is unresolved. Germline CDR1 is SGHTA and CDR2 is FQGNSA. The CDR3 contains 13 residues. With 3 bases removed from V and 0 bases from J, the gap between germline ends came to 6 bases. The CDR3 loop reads CASSFGGSYEQYF. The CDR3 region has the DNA TGTGCCAGCAGCTTCGGTGGCTCCTACGAGCAGTACTTC. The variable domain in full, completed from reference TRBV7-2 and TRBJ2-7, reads GAGVSQSPSNKVTEKGKDVELRCDPISGHTALYWYRQSLGQGLEFLIYFQGNSAPDKSGLPSDRFSAERTGGSVSTLTIQRTQQEDSAVYLCASSFGGSYEQYFGPGTRLTVT.

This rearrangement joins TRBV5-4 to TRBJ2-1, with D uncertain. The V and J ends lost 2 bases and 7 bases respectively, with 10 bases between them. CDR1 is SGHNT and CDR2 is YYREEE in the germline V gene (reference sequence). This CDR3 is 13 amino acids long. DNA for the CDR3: TGTGCCAGCAGCTTTGGGGTGGGTAATGAGCAGTTCTTC. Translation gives CASSFGVGNEQFF.

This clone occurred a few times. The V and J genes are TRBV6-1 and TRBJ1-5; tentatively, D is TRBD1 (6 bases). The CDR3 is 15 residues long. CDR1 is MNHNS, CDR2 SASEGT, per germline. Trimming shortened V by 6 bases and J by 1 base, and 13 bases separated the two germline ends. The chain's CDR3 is CASSSGGPSNQPQHF. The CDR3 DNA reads TGTGCCAGCAGCTCGGGGGGGCCGAGCAATCAGCCCCAGCATTTT.

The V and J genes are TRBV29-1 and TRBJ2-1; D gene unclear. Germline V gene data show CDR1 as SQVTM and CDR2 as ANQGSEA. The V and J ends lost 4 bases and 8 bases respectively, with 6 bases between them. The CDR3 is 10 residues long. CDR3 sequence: CSVGSDEQFF. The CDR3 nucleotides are TGCAGCGTTGGGTCAGATGAGCAGTTCTTC.

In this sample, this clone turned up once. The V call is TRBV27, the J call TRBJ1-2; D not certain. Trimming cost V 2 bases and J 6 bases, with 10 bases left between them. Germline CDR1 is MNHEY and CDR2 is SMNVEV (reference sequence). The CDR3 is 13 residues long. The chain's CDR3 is CASSLNWAHGYTF. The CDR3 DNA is TGTGCCAGCAGTTTAAACTGGGCTCATGGCTACACCTTC.